The 20 T cell receptor beta chains reported below all come from one sample, sequenced in a study of blood T cell repertoires in COVID-19. Generated by immunoSEQ multiplex PCR, the TCRdb table keeps only in-frame clones and is missing some. This table has over 200,000 clones, over 80% appearing once. The sequencing input was peripheral blood. These receptors were obtained from a human donor in a cohort sampled during active COVID-19.

The V gene is TRBV6-5, the J gene TRBJ1-5; possible D gene TRBD1, 5 bases. Trimming removed 4 bases at V and 4 bases at J, with 8 bases between. This CDR3 spans 13 amino acids. Germline CDR1 and CDR2: MNHEY and SVGAGI. The CDR3 sequence is CASSLGVNQPQHF. DNA of the CDR3: TGTGCCAGCAGTTTAGGGGTGAATCAGCCCCAGCATTTT.

The CDR3 sequence is CASSGGQGETQYF. The CDR3 DNA sequence: TGTGCCAGCAGCGGCGGACAAGGGGAGACCCAGTACTTC. This chain connects TRBV5-6 to TRBJ2-5, with D perhaps TRBD1 (5 bases). Germline V CDR1 and CDR2: SGHDT, YYEEEE. The CDR3 contains 13 residues. V lost 4 bases, J lost 5 bases, and 12 bases lay in between.

The chain carries TRBV19 and TRBJ1-6; possibly TRBD1 for D (6 bases). CDR1 and CDR2 from the germline V gene are LNHDA and SQIVND (reference sequence). V shed 2 bases and J shed 9 bases, with 11 bases lying between them. The CDR3 consists of 14 residues. The CDR3 bases are TGTGCCAGTAGTATAAAGGGGGTAGTTTCACCCCTCCACTTT. Translated, it gives CASSIKGVVSPLHF.

This chain connects TRBV30 to TRBJ2-1; 8 bases match TRBD2. This CDR3 region has 14 residues. The V gene's germline CDR1 is GTSNPN and CDR2 SVGIG (reference sequence). J lost 7 bases, V lost 1 base, and 6 bases had no gene match. Written as DNA, the CDR3 is TGTGCCTGGAGTGCTAATGCGGGAGGAAATGAGCAGTTCTTC. It codes for CAWSANAGGNEQFF. Combining the CDR3 with reference TRBV30 and TRBJ2-1 gives the whole variable domain SQTIHQWPATLVQPVGSPLSLECTVEGTSNPNLYWYRQAAGRGLQLLFYSVGIGQISSEVPQNLSASRPQDRQFILSSKKLLLSDSGFYLCAWSANAGGNEQFFGPGTRLTVL.

The chain uses TRBV28 and TRBJ2-1; the D gene is possibly TRBD1 (5 bases). The CDR3 is made up of 11 amino acids. Germline V lookup: CDR1 MDHEN, CDR2 SYDVKM. V shed 2 bases and J shed 9 bases, with 5 bases lying between them. CDR3 sequence reads: CASSLQGEQFF. CDR3 DNA sequence: TGTGCCAGCAGTTTACAGGGTGAGCAGTTCTTC.

The rearrangement links TRBV14 to TRBJ1-2; the D gene is possibly TRBD1 (5 bases). The germline V gene encodes CDR1 SGHDN and CDR2 FVKESK. The CDR3 contains 14 residues. V lost 3 bases and J lost 4, with 12 bases in between. The CDR3 DNA sequence: TGTGCCAGCAGCCAGGCGGGGACGGCCTATGGCTACACCTTC. It is translated as CASSQAGTAYGYTF. Full variable domain (rest looked up from reference TRBV14 and TRBJ1-2): EAGVTQFPSHSVIEKGQTVTLRCDPISGHDNLYWYRRVMGKEIKFLLHFVKESKQDESGMPNNRFLAERTGGTYSTLKVQPAELEDSGVYFCASSQAGTAYGYTFGSGTRLTVV.

This clone was observed once. This chain links TRBV9 with TRBJ2-7; TRBD1 agrees at 8 bases. V shed 4 bases and J 6 bases; nucleotides not matched to a gene: 3. The CDR3 loop spans 12 amino acids. Per the germline V gene, CDR1 is SGDLS and CDR2 is YYNGEE. The DNA of the CDR3 is TGTGCCAGCAGCAGAGACAGGGGCGAGCAGTACTTC. Amino acids: CASSRDRGEQYF.

V gene TRBV5-1 combines with J gene TRBJ1-5; 7 bases align to TRBD1. V gave up 0 bases and J gave up 4 bases; unmatched junction bases: 1. Germline CDR1 and CDR2: SGHRS and YFSETQ. CDR3 length equals 14 residues. The CDR3 protein is CASSLDRGNQPQHF. Here the CDR3 DNA reads TGCGCCAGCAGCTTGGACAGGGGTAATCAGCCCCAGCATTTT.

This chain joins TRBV7-2 and TRBJ2-7, with D perhaps matching TRBD2 (6 bases). The V gene lost 2 bases and the J gene lost 0 bases, with 8 bases spanning the gap. The CDR3 extends over 14 amino acids. CDR1 and CDR2 from the germline V gene are SGHTA and FQGNSA. The CDR3 here is CASSLPTSSYEQYF. The CDR3 region has the DNA TGTGCCAGCAGCTTACCGACTAGCTCCTACGAGCAGTACTTC.

The gene calls are TRBV24-1 and TRBJ1-5; D may be TRBD1 (5 bases). V lost 7 bases, J lost 0 bases, and 15 bases lay in between. The CDR3 extends over 16 amino acids. Germline lookup yields CDR1 KGHDR and CDR2 SFDVKD. The CDR3 reads CATSPRGGYSNQPQHF. The CDR3 nucleotides are TGTGCCACCAGCCCCCGGGGGGGGTATAGCAATCAGCCCCAGCATTTT.

J is TRBJ2-3 and V is TRBV4-1; 11 bases align to TRBD2. The CDR3 is 16 amino acids. Losses at the gene ends were 2 bases for V and 4 bases for J; bases not matched to a gene: 5. Germline V gene sequence: CDR1 MGHRA, CDR2 YSYEKL. CDR3 amino acids: CASSQQPGLAADTQYF. The CDR3 coding sequence is TGCGCCAGCAGCCAACAACCGGGACTAGCGGCAGATACGCAGTATTTT.

The genes are TRBV28 and TRBJ2-5; 7 bases agree with TRBD1. V shed 3 bases and J 2 bases; nucleotides not matched to a gene: 6. The germline CDR1 and CDR2 sequences are MDHEN and SYDVKM. The CDR3 runs to 15 residues. The CDR3 sequence is CASSLTGSFQETQYF. The CDR3 bases are TGTGCCAGCAGTTTGACAGGGTCCTTTCAAGAGACCCAGTACTTC.

The chain links TRBV6-1 to TRBJ1-1; no firm D call. The CDR3 totals 15 residues. Germline loops: CDR1 MNHNS, CDR2 SASEGT. Trimming stripped 2 bases from V and 5 bases from J, with 15 bases between. For the CDR3, the DNA is TGTGCCAGCAGTGAAATATCGGCAGGCTGGACTGAAGCTTTCTTT. Amino acids: CASSEISAGWTEAFF.

This clone was found a few times. This chain uses TRBV9 with TRBJ1-2, with 8 bases lining up with TRBD1. CDR3 size: 15 residues. Germline lookup yields CDR1 SGDLS and CDR2 YYNGEE. J was trimmed by 4 bases and V by 4 bases; bases with no gene match: 9. As DNA, the CDR3 is TGTGCCAGCAGCCTTGGGACAGGCGGGGGCTATGGCTACACCTTC. The encoded protein is CASSLGTGGGYGYTF.

The rearrangement uses TRBV5-4 and TRBJ1-1, with TRBD1 matching 8 bases. The CDR3 sequence is 14 residues long. CDR1 and CDR2 from the germline V gene are SGHNT and YYREEE (reference sequence). V was pared by 4 bases and J by 1 base, with 3 bases of the junction left unmatched. This CDR3 reads CASSVDRANTEAFF. The CDR3 DNA reads TGTGCCAGCAGCGTGGACAGGGCGAACACTGAAGCTTTCTTT.

DNA for the CDR3: TGTGCCTGGAGGGAGACTGCGACCTACGAGCAGTACTTC. This translates into CAWRETATYEQYF. The rearrangement uses TRBV30 and TRBJ2-7, with D hard to call. From germline, CDR1 is GTSNPN and CDR2 SVGIG (reference sequence). V dropped 3 bases and J dropped 2 bases, with 11 bases sitting between them. The CDR3 contains 13 residues.

The J gene is TRBJ2-3, the V gene TRBV7-2; D is ambiguous. Germline CDR1 reads SGHTA; CDR2 reads FQGNSA. V was trimmed by 4 bases and J by 0 bases, leaving 8 bases between them. This CDR3 has 14 amino acids. The CDR3 sequence: CASSSGHSTDTQYF. The CDR3 DNA reads TGTGCCAGCAGCTCCGGTCACAGCACAGATACGCAGTATTTT.

The chain recombines TRBV11-3 with TRBJ2-3; D is unresolved. Germline CDR1 SGHNT, CDR2 YENEEA. V lost 4 bases and J 0 bases, leaving 14 bases between the germline ends. The CDR3 has 16 amino acids. Written as DNA, the CDR3 is TGTGCCAGCAGCTCGACCGATGGGCCTAGCACAGATACGCAGTATTTT. Translation: CASSSTDGPSTDTQYF.

This clone was seen only a few times. V and J are TRBV19 and TRBJ1-2; no clear D gene. V shed 5 bases and J shed 8 bases, with 9 bases lying between them. The V gene's germline CDR1 is LNHDA and CDR2 SQIVND (reference sequence). This CDR3 contains 11 residues. CDR3 DNA sequence: TGTGCCAGTAGTCCGACTGACGGCTACACCTTC. Translated: CASSPTDGYTF.

In its sample, this clone was seen a few times. The chain joins TRBV6-6 to TRBJ2-7; 11 bases map to TRBD2. The germline V gene has CDR1 MNHNY and CDR2 SVGAGI (reference sequence). V was clipped by 2 bases and J by 5 bases; unmatched bases: 2. This CDR3 has 14 residues. DNA of the CDR3: TGTGCCAGCAGTTACGCGGGACTAGCGGACGAGCAGTACTTC. Encoded protein: CASSYAGLADEQYF.